The sequence of this T cell receptor beta chain was determined in a study of blood T cell repertoires in COVID-19. Study overall: COVID-19 samples, acute and convalescent, were from the United States, Italy and Spain. The analysed material was cDNA or gDNA that came from T cells, B-cell-depleted T cells, or PBMCs.

TCRdb's table, derived via immunoSEQ multiplex PCR, lists solely in-frame clones and lacks some. The table has 21,000 or so clones, over 75% seen once. V shed 1 base and J 8 bases; nucleotides not matched to a gene: 17. Germline V gives CDR1 SEHNR, CDR2 FQNEAQ (reference sequence). The CDR3 runs 19 residues. The J gene is TRBJ1-2, the V gene TRBV7-9; TRBD1 matches 12 bases. Sequenced: peripheral blood. The source is a human donor in a cohort sampled during active COVID-19. CDR3 sequence (DNA): TGTGCCAGCAGCTTAGGGCTTTCATGGGGGACAGGGGGCACAAGAGGCTACACCTTC. Encoded protein: CASSLGLSWGTGGTRGYTF.